This T cell receptor (beta chain) came from a study of shared clonotypes between healthy human individuals. Overall study: CD4 naive cells filled three plates per donor, CD4 memory three, CD8 naive two and CD8 memory one.

As defined, naive CD8 cells were CD45RO-negative and positively selected for CCR7, with terminally differentiated effector memory CD45RA+ cells excluded. Sequencing used immunoSEQ multiplex PCR; TCRdb keeps in-frame clones, though not all of them. This table has about 750,000 clones, around 93% appearing once. Trimming removed 2 bases from V and 4 bases from J; junction bases left unmatched: 5. The CDR3 runs 15 residues. The germline gives CDR1 SNHLY, CDR2 FYNNEI. The specimen sequenced was naive CD8+ T cells sorted from blood. The chain carries TRBV2 and TRBJ2-7, with 10 bases that match TRBD2. This TCR derives from a man aged 25-45 years in good health. Here the CDR3 reads CASSEPASGSYEQYF. The CDR3 DNA follows: TGTGCCAGCAGTGAACCGGCTAGCGGGAGTTACGAGCAGTACTTC.